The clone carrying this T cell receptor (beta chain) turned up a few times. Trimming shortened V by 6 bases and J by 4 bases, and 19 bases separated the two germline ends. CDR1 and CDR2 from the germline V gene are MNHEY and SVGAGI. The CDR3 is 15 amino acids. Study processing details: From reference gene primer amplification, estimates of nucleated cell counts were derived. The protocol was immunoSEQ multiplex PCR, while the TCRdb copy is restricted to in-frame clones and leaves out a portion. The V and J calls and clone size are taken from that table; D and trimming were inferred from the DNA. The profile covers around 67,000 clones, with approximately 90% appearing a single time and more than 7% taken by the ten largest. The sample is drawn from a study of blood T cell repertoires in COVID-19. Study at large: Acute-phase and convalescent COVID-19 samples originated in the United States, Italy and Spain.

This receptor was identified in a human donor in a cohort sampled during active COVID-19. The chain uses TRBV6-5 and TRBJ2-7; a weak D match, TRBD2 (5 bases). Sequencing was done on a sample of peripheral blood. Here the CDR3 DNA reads TGTGCCAGCAGCCTTACTGACGGGGTTTTTTACGAGCAGTACTTC. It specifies CASSLTDGVFYEQYF.